Given below is one TCR beta chain in context. These data originate in a study of blood T cell repertoires in COVID-19. In the study overall: Specimens from acute and convalescent COVID-19 originated in the United States, Italy and Spain. Sources were T cells, B-cell-depleted T cells, or PBMCs; the material itself was cDNA or gDNA.

Original processing notes: Estimation of nucleated cell counts relied on the amplification of reference gene primers. TCRdb's table, derived via immunoSEQ multiplex PCR, lists solely in-frame clones and lacks some. The D gene and trimming were derived from the DNA, and the V and J assignments and clone size from that table. This table holds more than 55,000 clones, nearly 95% found once. CDR1 is SGHRS and CDR2 is YFSETQ in the germline V gene. This CDR3 has 15 amino acids. V trimming: 3 bases; J trimming: 5 bases; junction bases outside the gene matches: 7. The V and J genes are TRBV5-1 and TRBJ2-3, with 9 bases that match TRBD2. The sample taken for sequencing was peripheral blood. The clonotype originates from a man aged 50 or older with active COVID-19. CDR3: CASSSLAGGGDTQYF. For the CDR3, the DNA is TGCGCCAGCAGCTCCCTCGCGGGGGGGGGAGATACGCAGTATTTT.